The rows below give T cell receptor beta chains drawn from one sample of a study of T-cell reconstitution after alpha-beta-depleted transplantation in children. Via MiXCR, TCRdb re-called the PCR reads, giving one row per CDR3 protein. Of around 960,000 distinct CDR3 sequences in the sample, roughly 29% were seen once. The material was PBMCs, mostly from graft donor cells, obtained 360 days after TCRalphabeta/CD19-depleted stem cell transplant. The origin of the receptors is a boy younger than two who had a stem cell transplant for SCID, so the T cells may come from the graft donor. Each CDR3 is given without its conserved first and last residue. The D gene is left open where the match is weak. Clone size is shown for a subset of rows, as once, few, many or a class of expanded clone.

TRBV20-1,TRBD1,NA,SARGRPQGDEQF
TRBV20-1,NA,few,SARWGRGITEAF
TRBV12-3/TRBV12-4,NA,NA,ASSFGRSNTGELF
TRBV4-1,TRBD2,NA,ASSQALAGATSSYNEQF
TRBV6-5,NA,few,ASSLRVTGEQY
TRBV12-3/TRBV12-4,NA,NA,ASSFPTADTQY
TRBV20-1,TRBD2,NA,SAEPTSVKNIQY
TRBV9,NA,NA,ASSVAGVSYNEQF
TRBV29-1,NA,NA,SVVAANEKLF
TRBV20-1,NA,NA,SALRNEQF
TRBV10-2,NA,NA,ASMSNEQF
TRBV7-2,NA,once,ASSYPKTGAHEQY
TRBV28,NA,few,ASSFDSGEQY
TRBV5-1,NA,NA,ASSSLTSNEQY